The 2 T cell receptor beta chains reported below all come from one sample, sequenced in a study of blood T cell repertoires in COVID-19. TCRdb's copy holds only in-frame clones and misses some; the assay was immunoSEQ multiplex PCR. The profile covers under 200,000 clones, with 85% to 90% appearing a single time and 5% to 6.5% taken by the ten largest. Sequencing used peripheral blood. These receptors were taken from a man in his forties with active or convalescent COVID-19.

The V call is TRBV28, the J call TRBJ2-5; the D gene is possibly TRBD2 (6 bases). Per germline, CDR1 MDHEN and CDR2 SYDVKM. The CDR3 spans 14 residues. The V end was cut by 7 bases, the J end by 9 bases, with 21 bases between. The CDR3 reads CASTPGHWGGAQYF. The DNA for the CDR3 is TGTGCCAGCACACCGGGGCACTGGGGCGGGGCCCAGTACTTC.

This chain joins TRBV7-2 and TRBJ1-1; D not resolved. CDR1 SGHTA and CDR2 FQGNSA come from the germline V gene. The CDR3 totals 17 residues. Trimming pared 3 bases from V and 4 bases from J, leaving 21 bases between. CDR3 protein: CASSLSSLGLVATEAFF. The CDR3 DNA sequence: TGTGCCAGCAGCTTGAGTTCTCTAGGTCTGGTGGCCACTGAAGCTTTCTTT.